This T cell receptor (beta chain) is from a study of blood T cell repertoires in COVID-19. Study-level background: The United States, Italy and Spain provided the acute and convalescent COVID-19 samples. PBMCs, B-cell-depleted T cells, or T cells provided the cDNA or gDNA that made up the material.

The V gene's germline CDR1 is SGHRS and CDR2 YFSETQ. After removal of 0 bases from V and 7 bases from J, the junction contained 5 bases not matched to a gene. This CDR3 has 16 amino acids. Original methodology: How many nucleated cells were present was estimated from reference gene primer amplification. Data came from immunoSEQ multiplex PCR; TCRdb stores just in-frame clones and leaves some out. V and J calls plus clone size are reproduced from that table; the DNA served to infer D and trimming. The data contain about 100,000 clones, about 91% of them singletons. Sequenced sample: peripheral blood. The rearrangement links TRBV5-1 to TRBJ2-2; 11 bases are shared with TRBD2. This TCR was sampled from a man over 45 with acute or convalescent COVID-19. CDR3 in DNA: TGCGCCAGCAGCTTGGTACTAGCGGGGGCGAGCGGGGAGCTGTTTTTT. Translation gives CASSLVLAGASGELFF.